This T cell receptor (beta chain) derives from a study of CD8 T cells in ankylosing spondylitis. The V gene lost 5 bases and the J gene lost 8 bases, with 12 bases spanning the gap. The length of the CDR3 is 11 residues. CDR1 is DFQATT, CDR2 SNEGSKA, per germline (reference sequence). Via MiXCR, TCRdb re-called the 5' RACE reads, giving one row per CDR3 protein. The sample consists of about 240,000 distinct CDR3 sequences, approximately 9% of them appearing once. This clonotype has a count of ten or more. No antigen is known for it. Study outcomes and limitations: Ankylosing spondylitis blood appeared to carry a characteristic TCR beta motif of roughly 8 highly homologous variants. Before this, some motif variants had been reported in reactive arthritis synovial fluid and blood.

The chain has TRBV20-1 and TRBJ1-2; D is perhaps TRBD1 (6 bases). What was sequenced was blood, either unsorted or a sorted T cell fraction (not recorded which). This receptor was obtained from a male donor with ankylosing spondylitis or in good health (not recorded which). DNA for the CDR3: TGCAGTGCTCCACAGGGTTGGGGCTACACCTTC. Its translation is CSAPQGWGYTF.